A single sample is the source of the 14 T cell receptor beta chains below, sequenced in a study of CD8+ T cells in alopecia areata (dated by TCRdb to 2016 to 2019). Read against the paper, the sample's time point label means: roughly 24 weeks on oral tofacitinib. The treatment or condition label for this specimen denotes: oral pan-JAK inhibitor, 5-10 mg twice daily. Library preparation used the immunoSEQ multiplex PCR assay. For TCR sequencing, RNA was extracted from every sample and reverse transcribed into cDNA to serve as template. This is the immuneACCESS table as TCRdb keeps it, with only in-frame sequences that have V and J called. A part of the clones is gone; compared with another copy, unresolved V genes explain less than half, and the rest is unexplained. The sample table records around 100,000 clones; around three fifths of these occur just once. Approximately 12% of the sample rests with the top ten.

The sample in question was CD8+ T cells sorted from blood, obtained at week 24, from a patient treated with tofacitinib. Every receptor here comes from a human donor with alopecia areata.

This clone has only a few counts. This sequence joins TRBV29-1 and TRBJ2-1, with D perhaps matching TRBD2 (7 bases). Germline CDR1 reads SQVTM; CDR2 reads ANQGSEA. This CDR3 is built from 12 residues. Trimming left V 7 bases short and J 10 bases short, with 17 bases between. CDR3 in DNA: TGCAGCGCCTCGGAGGGGGGGGGAGAGCAGTTCTTC. Translating it yields CSASEGGGEQFF.

This clone has a handful of counts. The rearrangement uses TRBV27 and TRBJ2-7; D could derive from TRBD1 or TRBD2 (5 bases each). The germline V and J ends were trimmed by 0 bases and 1 base, with 13 bases remaining between them. Germline CDR1 and CDR2: MNHEY and SMNVEV (reference sequence). The CDR3 covers 16 residues. CDR3 amino acids: CASSLSKGTKSYEQYF. The DNA for the CDR3 is TGTGCCAGCAGTTTATCGAAGGGGACCAAATCCTACGAGCAGTACTTC.

This clone was found a few times. This sequence joins TRBV29-1 and TRBJ1-6, with TRBD1 as a possible D gene (6 bases). CDR3 length equals 13 residues. Looked up from germline, CDR1 is SQVTM and CDR2 is ANQGSEA. The germline V and J ends were trimmed by 5 bases and 10 bases, with 15 bases remaining between them. The CDR3 spells CSVRGDQGSPLHF. The CDR3 DNA follows: TGCAGCGTTAGGGGGGACCAGGGGTCACCCCTCCACTTT.

This clone was detected once. J is TRBJ1-2 and V is TRBV28; maybe TRBD1 (6 bases). Germline lookup yields CDR1 MDHEN and CDR2 SYDVKM. The CDR3 is made up of 15 amino acids. The ends were cut back, 2 bases at V and 0 bases at J, with 10 bases in the middle. CDR3 protein: CASSLGGITNYGYTF. The CDR3 nucleotides are TGTGCCAGCAGTTTAGGGGGCATAACTAACTATGGCTACACCTTC.

This chain uses TRBV13 with TRBJ1-2, with D tentatively TRBD1 (5 bases). V was shortened by 0 bases and J by 2 bases, with 22 bases between the two germline ends. CDR3 length: 19 amino acids. Germline loops: CDR1 PRHDT, CDR2 FYEKMQ (reference sequence). The CDR3 region is CASSLGLTAAGGSNYGYTF. CDR3 DNA: TGTGCCAGCAGCTTAGGCCTTACGGCAGCTGGGGGGTCCAACTATGGCTACACCTTC.

CDR3 bases: TGTGCCAGCAGCTTCGGGACACGGGATCATTCACCCCTCCACTTT. Translating gives CASSFGTRDHSPLHF. V and J are TRBV7-9 and TRBJ1-6; a weak D match, TRBD1 (6 bases). The CDR3 covers 15 residues. The V end lost 3 bases, the J end lost 8 bases, and 14 bases lay between the germline ends. Germline-derived CDR1 and CDR2 are SEHNR and FQNEAQ (reference sequence). The entire variable domain, with the rest obtained from reference TRBV7-9 and TRBJ1-6, is as follows: DTGVSQNPRHKITKRGQNVTFRCDPISEHNRLYWYRQTLGQGPEFLTYFQNEAQLEKSRLLSDRFSAERPKGSFSTLEIQRTEQGDSAMYLCASSFGTRDHSPLHFGNGTRLTVT.

This chain links TRBV4-3 with TRBJ2-1; unclear D gene. There are 14 residues in the CDR3. V was trimmed by 4 bases and J by 10 bases, leaving 17 bases between them. CDR1 is LGHNA, CDR2 YSLEER, per germline. The CDR3 sequence is CASSPSRLGREQFF. Written as DNA, the CDR3 is TGCGCCAGCAGCCCCTCACGCCTGGGCCGCGAGCAGTTCTTC.

The chain joins TRBV9 to TRBJ2-3; 9 bases line up with TRBD1. In germline, CDR1 is SGDLS, CDR2 YYNGEE. Trimming cost V 0 bases and J 3 bases; bases outside gene matches: 11. CDR3 length equals 18 residues. In nucleotides, the CDR3 is TGTGCCAGCAGCGTAGAGGAGGAGGGACAGGGCCTTACAGATACGCAGTATTTT. This codes for CASSVEEEGQGLTDTQYF.

This chain connects TRBV27 to TRBJ2-1; tentatively, D is TRBD1 (6 bases). Trimming cost V 7 bases and J 7 bases, with 14 bases left between them. Germline V CDR1 and CDR2: MNHEY, SMNVEV (reference sequence). The CDR3 is 13 amino acids. CDR3 bases: TGTGCCAGCACCAAACAGGGCCTGAATGAGCAGTTCTTC. Translation: CASTKQGLNEQFF.

This clone was observed a few times. The rearrangement uses TRBV4-1 and TRBJ2-7; D not certain. Germline V gives CDR1 MGHRA, CDR2 YSYEKL. Trimming pared 0 bases from V and 0 bases from J, leaving 9 bases between. The CDR3 is 15 amino acids. CDR3 coding DNA: TGCGCCAGCAGCCAAGAGGGCGGCCTCTCCTACGAGCAGTACTTC. Protein: CASSQEGGLSYEQYF.

The table lists this clone with a count of one. This chain joins TRBV20-1 and TRBJ2-1; D not certain. The CDR3 runs 11 residues. Germline V lookup: CDR1 DFQATT, CDR2 SNEGSKA (reference sequence). The V and J ends lost 4 bases and 5 bases respectively, with 6 bases between them. CDR3 in amino acids: CSATPDNEQFF. CDR3 nucleotides: TGCAGTGCTACCCCAGACAATGAGCAGTTCTTC.

The rearrangement links TRBV5-1 to TRBJ1-2, with 9 bases lining up with TRBD1. Germline CDR1 is SGHRS and CDR2 is YFSETQ. The CDR3 is 16 amino acids. V lost 3 bases, J lost 1 base, and 7 bases stayed unmatched. In DNA form, the CDR3 reads TGCGCCAGCAGCTCAGACCGGGACAGGGTTAACTATGGCTACACCTTC. Protein sequence: CASSSDRDRVNYGYTF.

The chain employs TRBV29-1 and TRBJ2-7; tentatively, D is TRBD1 or TRBD2 (5 bases each). Trimming took 6 bases from V and 0 from J, leaving 12 bases between them. Germline loops: CDR1 SQVTM, CDR2 ANQGSEA. CDR3 length: 13 amino acids. The CDR3 nucleotides are TGCAGCGTCCGGGGCCAGCACTCCTACGAGCAGTACTTC. It codes for CSVRGQHSYEQYF.

The chain employs TRBV30 and TRBJ1-5; weak D call: TRBD1 (5 bases). Trimming shortened V by 2 bases and J by 5 bases, and 13 bases separated the two germline ends. The CDR3 length is 14 residues. Germline lookup yields CDR1 GTSNPN and CDR2 SVGIG (reference sequence). The CDR3 region has the DNA TGTGCCTGGAGTATGGGGGAAGGGCATCAGCCCCAGCATTTT. It translates to CAWSMGEGHQPQHF.